The 20 T cell receptor beta chains listed next were all sequenced from one sample in a study of blood T cell repertoires in COVID-19. Repertoires were generated with immunoSEQ multiplex PCR, while TCRdb's copy carries only in-frame clones and drops some. The sample carries approximately 280,000 clones, under 90% recorded once. The specimen sequenced was PBMCs or T cells enriched from blood (not recorded which). Every receptor here comes from a woman aged 55 to 70 who had recovered from COVID-19.

The chain recombines TRBV15 with TRBJ1-3; D is ambiguous. There are 14 residues in the CDR3. Germline values: CDR1 LNHNV, CDR2 YYDKDF (reference sequence). Trimming removed 3 bases at V and 4 bases at J, with 10 bases between. CDR3 nucleotide sequence: TGTGCCACCAGCAGCATCCAGTTCGGAAACACCATATATTTT. Translation: CATSSIQFGNTIYF.

This sequence joins TRBV30 and TRBJ2-1; no definite D call. The V gene lost 5 bases and the J gene lost 5 bases, with 10 bases spanning the gap. The germline V gene has CDR1 GTSNPN and CDR2 SVGIG (reference sequence). This CDR3 is 12 amino acids long. In DNA, the CDR3 is TGTGCCTGGGCCAGAGGAAACAATGAGCAGTTCTTC. Its translation: CAWARGNNEQFF. Combining the CDR3 with reference TRBV30 and TRBJ2-1 gives the whole variable domain SQTIHQWPATLVQPVGSPLSLECTVEGTSNPNLYWYRQAAGRGLQLLFYSVGIGQISSEVPQNLSASRPQDRQFILSSKKLLLSDSGFYLCAWARGNNEQFFGPGTRLTVL.

The chain employs TRBV18 and TRBJ2-7; D is ambiguous. V was trimmed by 3 bases and J by 6 bases, leaving 9 bases between them. CDR1 is KGHSH, CDR2 LQKENI, per germline. CDR3 length: 12 amino acids. CDR3 sequence reads: CASSPGRIEQYF. CDR3 DNA: TGTGCCAGCTCACCGGGCAGGATCGAGCAGTACTTC.

The chain carries TRBV28 and TRBJ1-2, with 10 bases that match TRBD1. From germline, CDR1 is MDHEN and CDR2 SYDVKM. This CDR3 has 14 residues. The V segment lost 4 bases and the J segment 8 bases; nucleotides outside the gene matches: 7. CDR3 sequence (DNA): TGTGCCAGCAGTTCTGGACAGGGGGTGGGAGGCTACACCTTC. It is translated as CASSSGQGVGGYTF.

The V and J genes are TRBV7-8 and TRBJ2-7; 7 nucleotides align to TRBD2. Germline V gene lookup returns CDR1 SGHVS and CDR2 FQNEAQ. The CDR3 totals 14 residues. Unmatched junction bases numbered 1, after V lost 1 base and J lost 1 base. CDR3 residues: CASSLGDYSYEQYF. CDR3 sequence (DNA): TGTGCCAGCAGCTTAGGGGACTATTCCTACGAGCAGTACTTC.

The rearrangement joins TRBV4-1 to TRBJ2-3; 9 positions agree with TRBD2. The CDR3 sequence is 16 residues long. V shed 0 bases, J shed 5 bases, and the junction held 6 bases outside the gene matches. Germline CDR1 MGHRA, CDR2 YSYEKL. The CDR3 sequence: CASSQDGSAGGDTQYF. DNA of the CDR3: TGCGCCAGCAGCCAAGATGGATCAGCGGGAGGAGATACGCAGTATTTT.

The chain uses TRBV27 and TRBJ1-1; TRBD1 is a possible D gene (6 bases). V lost 2 bases, J lost 11 bases, and 15 bases lay in between. The CDR3 totals 13 residues. The germline gives CDR1 MNHEY, CDR2 SMNVEV (reference sequence). CDR3 sequence: CASSLQGIEEAFF. As DNA, the CDR3 is TGTGCCAGCAGTTTACAGGGGATTGAGGAGGCTTTCTTT.

V usage is TRBV27 and J usage is TRBJ2-3, with 12 nucleotides matching TRBD2. The V gene end was trimmed by 1 base and the J gene end by 3 bases; junction bases not matched to a gene: 5. This CDR3 comprises 17 residues. Germline V gives CDR1 MNHEY, CDR2 SMNVEV (reference sequence). The DNA for the CDR3 is TGTGCCAGCAGTTTATTGGGGCTAGCGGGGGGGACAGATACGCAGTATTTT. Translation gives CASSLLGLAGGTDTQYF.

This clone appeared a single time. This rearrangement joins TRBV19 to TRBJ2-5, with D perhaps matching TRBD1 (6 bases). V was clipped by 5 bases and J by 3 bases, with 16 bases between them. CDR3 length: 15 amino acids. The V gene's germline CDR1 is LNHDA and CDR2 SQIVND (reference sequence). In DNA form, the CDR3 reads TGTGCCAGTAGTGGGGGACAAGGGGAAAAAGAGACCCAGTACTTC. It translates to CASSGGQGEKETQYF.

The CDR3 reads CASSRTGLEQYF. The CDR3 nucleotides read TGTGCCAGCAGTAGGACAGGGCTCGAGCAGTACTTC. The J gene is TRBJ2-7, the V gene TRBV28, with TRBD1 identical over 8 bases. CDR3 length equals 12 residues. The trim removed 5 bases at V and 6 bases at J, leaving 3 bases unmatched. The V gene's germline CDR1 is MDHEN and CDR2 SYDVKM.

There are many counts of this clone. V gene TRBV6-5 combines with J gene TRBJ2-7, with 7 bases aligning to TRBD2. Germline CDR1 and CDR2: MNHEY and SVGAGI. This CDR3 region has 15 residues. The V gene end was trimmed by 7 bases and the J gene end by 7 bases; junction bases not matched to a gene: 16. This CDR3 reads CASTSLGRELSEQYF. The CDR3 region has the DNA TGTGCCAGCACCTCGTTGGGGCGGGAGCTGAGTGAGCAGTACTTC.

The chain joins TRBV2 to TRBJ2-1; D ambiguous. The CDR3 length is 11 residues. Trimming removed 5 bases from V and 4 bases from J, with 3 bases in between. CDR1 is SNHLY and CDR2 is FYNNEI in the germline V gene. CDR3 residues: CASSIYNEQFF. The CDR3, as DNA: TGTGCCAGCAGTATATACAATGAGCAGTTCTTC.

V gene TRBV12-3 or TRBV12-4 combines with J gene TRBJ1-2; 9 bases line up with TRBD1. The length of the CDR3 is 13 residues. V was pared by 5 bases and J by 7 bases, with 5 bases of the junction left unmatched. The CDR3 DNA is TGTGCCAGCAGTGAGGACAGGGGAGGTGGCTACACCTTC. Its protein is CASSEDRGGGYTF.

The chain joins TRBV5-1 to TRBJ2-2; maybe TRBD1 (6 bases). This CDR3 contains 14 residues. Germline lookup yields CDR1 SGHRS and CDR2 YFSETQ. Trimming left V 3 bases short and J 2 bases short, with 8 bases between. CDR3 DNA sequence: TGCGCCAGCAGCTCAGGGGACAACACCGGGGAGCTGTTTTTT. Translated: CASSSGDNTGELFF.

This chain joins TRBV30 and TRBJ1-4; D gene unclear. CDR1 and CDR2 from the germline V gene are GTSNPN and SVGIG (reference sequence). The CDR3 totals 13 residues. Trimming shortened V by 4 bases and J by 8 bases, and 14 bases separated the two germline ends. CDR3: CAWTDGVVEKLFF. CDR3 nucleotides: TGTGCCTGGACCGACGGGGTGGTCGAAAAACTGTTTTTT. Combining the CDR3 with reference TRBV30 and TRBJ1-4 gives the whole variable domain SQTIHQWPATLVQPVGSPLSLECTVEGTSNPNLYWYRQAAGRGLQLLFYSVGIGQISSEVPQNLSASRPQDRQFILSSKKLLLSDSGFYLCAWTDGVVEKLFFGSGTQLSVL.

The chain links TRBV28 to TRBJ1-1; maybe TRBD1 (5 bases). Trimming pared 7 bases from V and 1 base from J, leaving 10 bases between. Germline V gives CDR1 MDHEN, CDR2 SYDVKM. The CDR3 covers 13 residues. CDR3 in amino acids: CASIQGSNTEAFF. Written as DNA, the CDR3 is TGTGCCAGCATCCAGGGATCGAACACTGAAGCTTTCTTT.

The chain recombines TRBV29-1 with TRBJ2-1; 9 bases match TRBD2. In germline, CDR1 is SQVTM, CDR2 ANQGSEA. Germline trimming cut 5 bases from V and 2 bases from J; bases unmatched to any gene: 4. The CDR3 contains 14 residues. The CDR3 coding sequence is TGCAGCGTTTTGGGACTAGCTCCCTACAATGAGCAGTTCTTC. Translation gives CSVLGLAPYNEQFF.

About this clone: Other DNA sequences within the sample encode an identical CDR3. This chain uses TRBV5-1 with TRBJ2-5, with D possibly TRBD2 on 6 matching bases. The CDR3 consists of 14 residues. Germline values: CDR1 SGHRS, CDR2 YFSETQ. V was clipped by 0 bases and J by 3 bases, with 9 bases between them. The CDR3 nucleotides are TGCGCCAGCAGCTTGGCCTCGGGGGAAGAGACCCAGTACTTC. It specifies CASSLASGEETQYF.

CDR3 residues: CASGTGVGEQYF. The CDR3 DNA reads TGTGCCAGCGGGACAGGGGTGGGCGAGCAGTACTTC. The J gene is TRBJ2-7, the V gene TRBV12-3 or TRBV12-4; 10 nucleotides match TRBD1. V gave up 8 bases and J gave up 6 bases; unmatched junction bases: 4. This CDR3 spans 12 amino acids.

This rearrangement joins TRBV6-5 to TRBJ1-5; TRBD1 is a possible D gene (6 bases). This CDR3 is built from 15 residues. Per germline, CDR1 MNHEY and CDR2 SVGAGI. Trimming took off 9 bases at V and 0 bases at J, with 15 bases between the two ends. The CDR3 sequence: CASTGTQISNQPQHF. The CDR3 region has the DNA TGTGCCAGTACAGGGACGCAAATTAGCAATCAGCCCCAGCATTTT.